The entry below gives a single T cell receptor beta chain sequence along with its context. Trimming stripped 6 bases from V and 5 bases from J, with 8 bases between. There are 12 residues in the CDR3. CDR1 and CDR2 from the germline V gene are SEHNR and FQNEAQ (reference sequence). Study members were between 18 and 89 years old and lived in 24 US regions. The data stem from a study of blood T cell repertoires in COVID-19. Study information: Italy, Spain and the United States were the sources of the convalescent and acute COVID-19 samples. PBMCs, B-cell-depleted T cells, or T cells provided the cDNA or gDNA that made up the material.

Original analysis: How many nucleated cells were present was estimated from reference gene primer amplification. Here immunoSEQ multiplex PCR was the method, and the copy in TCRdb shows in-frame clones only, minus some. That table is the source of V, J and clone size, and D and trimming were worked out from the DNA. The top ten clones hold more than 0.85% of a sample with 350,000 to 400,000 clones, roughly 88% of them seen once. Sample: PBMCs or T cells enriched from blood (not recorded which). This chain uses TRBV7-9 with TRBJ2-1; possibly TRBD2 for D (5 bases). This TCR derives from a young woman with acute COVID-19. The CDR3 is CASRDYNNEQFF. In DNA, the CDR3 is TGTGCCAGCAGAGACTACAACAATGAGCAGTTCTTC. Drawing the rest from reference TRBV7-9 and TRBJ2-1, the complete variable domain is DTGVSQNPRHKITKRGQNVTFRCDPISEHNRLYWYRQTLGQGPEFLTYFQNEAQLEKSRLLSDRFSAERPKGSFSTLEIQRTEQGDSAMYLCASRDYNNEQFFGPGTRLTVL.